This TCR beta chain stems from a study of CD8 T cells in ankylosing spondylitis (dated by TCRdb to 2016 to 2017). About the full investigation: To find TCR variants linked to disease, the study profiled T cell receptor beta repertoires in ankylosing spondylitis patients and healthy donors. Peripheral blood was sampled, and synovial fluid was also collected from ankylosing spondylitis patients. In total, the full study cohort was made up of over a hundred healthy donors and about two dozen ankylosing spondylitis patients.

Concerning this clonotype: What this receptor recognizes is not known. Per-nucleotide qualities are absent, and no much larger clonotype sits a single base away.

CDR3 length: 13 amino acids, cysteine to phenylalanine. Solely the CDR3 DNA is kept, with 39 bases framed from the first base. Cut back by 0 bases and 10 bases, the V and J ends lie 10 bases apart. CDR1 and CDR2 (LGHNA, YNFKEQ) derive from the germline V gene. Study-wide conclusions, independent of this receptor: A CD8+ phenotype was shown by the disease-linked clones, which were found at relatively low frequencies in peripheral blood. Some motif variants were previously reported in synovial fluid and blood of reactive arthritis patients, suggesting common disease-initiation mechanisms. A TCR beta motif of seven or eight highly homologous amino acid variants appeared characteristic of blood from ankylosing spondylitis patients. According to the report, matched synovial fluid samples from ankylosing spondylitis patients were significantly enriched for the disease-linked clones.

TCRdb names Illumina HiSeq 2500 as the instrument used. TCR beta libraries were prepared by quantitative 5'-RACE with molecular barcodes. The published analysis was carried out like this. Disease-linked TCR variants were identified with a new computational method built on a probabilistic model of VDJ rearrangement. The raw public data were reprocessed by TCRdb itself: fastp quality trimming at Q25, MiXCR clonotype calling, in-frame beta chains only. Each CDR3 protein appears once, grouped with its most common genes and DNA. These V and J calls rely on TCRdb rather than the paper's analysis. Counted in this sample were about 450,000 distinct CDR3 sequences; more than 25% of them appeared once. The ten largest clones take up about 0.9% of the sample.

The rearranged segments are TRBV4-2 and TRBJ2-1, with the identity of the D gene unclear. The specimen was blood, either unsorted or a sorted T cell fraction (not recorded which). The source of this sequence is a male donor with ankylosing spondylitis. Read as DNA, the sequence is TGTGCCAGCAGCCAAGAAAAATACCTCGAGCAGTTCTTC. It translates to CASSQEKYLEQFF.